This is a list of T cell receptor beta chains from one sample in a study of blood T cell repertoires in COVID-19. Assay used: immunoSEQ multiplex PCR; TCRdb lists only in-frame clones, some missing. The table shows nearly 110,000 clones, with 88% occurring only once. Sequencing was carried out using peripheral blood. Receptors originate from a man in his forties or fifties with active or convalescent COVID-19. CDR3s include the opening cysteine and the closing phenylalanine or tryptophan. D genes are given only for firm matches. Clone size is shown for a subset of rows, as once, few, many or a class of expanded clone.

d_call,clone_size,j_call,v_call,cdr3_nt,cdr3_aa
NA,NA,TRBJ1-1,TRBV14,TGTGCCAGCAGCAAATACAGGGCGATGGAAACTGAAGCTTTCTTT,CASSKYRAMETEAFF
NA,NA,TRBJ1-6,TRBV20-1,TGCAGTGCTAGTAGTAATAGCGCAGGACATTCACCCCTCCACTTT,CSASSNSAGHSPLHF
NA,NA,TRBJ2-1,TRBV2,TGTGCCAGCGGACTCTCCTACAATGAGCAGTTCTTC,CASGLSYNEQFF
NA,NA,TRBJ2-7,TRBV27,TGTGCCAGCAGCGCCCGCTTGGGGGGATACGAGCAGTACTTC,CASSARLGGYEQYF
TRBD1,few,TRBJ1-4,TRBV10-1,TGCGCCAGCAGTGAGTCAAGACAGGGGTATGAAAAACTGTTTTTT,CASSESRQGYEKLFF
TRBD1,NA,TRBJ1-5,TRBV6-1,TGTGCCAGCAGTGAAGCGGGACAGGGATTTCAGCCCCAGCATTTT,CASSEAGQGFQPQHF
NA,NA,TRBJ2-3,TRBV28,TGTGCCAGCAGTTTGACGGAGAGGGTAACGCAGTATTTT,CASSLTERVTQYF
NA,NA,TRBJ1-3,TRBV13,TGTGCCAGCAGCTTCACAGGGCTAGGGAACACCATATATTTT,CASSFTGLGNTIYF
TRBD2,NA,TRBJ2-6,TRBV10-2,TGCGCCAGCTGCGTGGCGGGGGGTTCACTCTCTGGGGCCAACGTCCTGACTTTC,CASCVAGGSLSGANVLTF
NA,NA,TRBJ2-1,TRBV9,TGTGCCAGCAGTCGGCAGGGATTGGGGAATGAGCAGTTCTTC,CASSRQGLGNEQFF
TRBD2,NA,TRBJ2-3,TRBV7-8,TGTGCCAGCATCTTAGACGCTGGGGGGGCAGATACGCAGTATTTT,CASILDAGGADTQYF
TRBD1,NA,TRBJ1-5,TRBV10-3,TGTGCCATTTCTACAGGGGATAATCAGCCCCAGCATTTT,CAISTGDNQPQHF
NA,many,TRBJ1-6,TRBV19,TGTGCCAGTAGTTCGAACGTACAGAGACCTAATTCACCCCTCCACTTT,CASSSNVQRPNSPLHF
NA,once,TRBJ2-5,TRBV30,TGTGCCTGGAGCCCCCCCCCGGGTCAAGAGACCCAGTACTTC,CAWSPPPGQETQYF
NA,NA,TRBJ2-1,TRBV7-2,TGTGCCAGCAGCCCTAGGGGGACCGCCACCTACAATGAGCAGTTCTTC,CASSPRGTATYNEQFF
TRBD2,NA,TRBJ2-1,TRBV28,TGTGCCAGCAGTCAAGCAGGAGCGGGAGGGTTAGATGAGCAGTTCTTC,CASSQAGAGGLDEQFF
TRBD2,once,TRBJ2-3,TRBV10-2,TGCGCCAGCAGGGGGGGAGGGCCGGCAGATACGCAGTATTTT,CASRGGGPADTQYF
NA,NA,TRBJ1-2,TRBV9,TGTGCCAGCAGCCCCAATAGGGGTTTTGGCTACACCTTC,CASSPNRGFGYTF
NA,NA,TRBJ1-1,TRBV18,TGTGCCAGCTCACTAAACATCAGGGGTACTGAAGCTTTCTTT,CASSLNIRGTEAFF
TRBD1,once,TRBJ1-5,TRBV19,TGTGCCAGCCTAGACAGGGGACGTCAGCCCCAGCATTTT,CASLDRGRQPQHF
NA,NA,TRBJ2-7,TRBV9,TGTGCCAGCAGCGAAGGAGGGGCTCGGGACTACGAGCAGTACTTC,CASSEGGARDYEQYF
TRBD1,NA,TRBJ2-7,TRBV5-1,TGCGCCAGCAGCCCGGAGGACAGGGTGGCCGAGCAGTACTTC,CASSPEDRVAEQYF
NA,NA,TRBJ1-3,TRBV6-5,TGTGCCAGCAGGCGATCTGGAAACACCATATATTTT,CASRRSGNTIYF
NA,NA,TRBJ2-3,TRBV19,TGTGCCAGTAGTAGCGTAGGCACAGATACGCAGTATTTT,CASSSVGTDTQYF
NA,NA,TRBJ2-7,TRBV3-1/TRBV3-2,TGTGCCAGCAGCCAATCTCCGGGACTTACCTACGAGCAGTACTTC,CASSQSPGLTYEQYF
NA,few,TRBJ2-1,TRBV5-6,TGTGCCAGCAGCTTGGTGGCGGCAAACAATGAGCAGTTCTTC,CASSLVAANNEQFF
NA,once,TRBJ1-2,TRBV19,TGTGCCAGTAGTCCCCAGGACAGCAGATTCTATGGCTACACCTTC,CASSPQDSRFYGYTF
NA,NA,TRBJ1-4,TRBV2,TGTGCCAGCAGTAGTCCGACAGGTAGTAATGAAAAACTGTTTTTT,CASSSPTGSNEKLFF
TRBD2,NA,TRBJ2-2,TRBV27,TGTGCCAGCAGTTTCAGCTGGACTAGCGGGAAGTGGGGCGGGGAGCTGTTTTTT,CASSFSWTSGKWGGELFF
NA,NA,TRBJ2-7,TRBV30,TGTGCCTCGGGTCGGGGGACAGCTCCCTACGAGCAGTACTTC,CASGRGTAPYEQYF
TRBD2,NA,TRBJ2-1,TRBV6-6,TGTGCCAGCAGTCAAAGTAACGGGGGGGCGAATTTCTTC,CASSQSNGGANFF
TRBD1,NA,TRBJ1-3,TRBV7-8,TGTGCCAGCAGCCCCGGGACAGCTGGAAACACCATATATTTT,CASSPGTAGNTIYF
NA,NA,TRBJ1-5,TRBV28,TGTGCCAGCCACCACCCATCCGGACAGTTTAATCAGCCCCAGCATTTT,CASHHPSGQFNQPQHF